The following is a T cell receptor (beta chain) sequence with its context. Its antigen remains unknown. Germline V gives CDR1 MNHEY, CDR2 SVGEGT. There are 15 residues in the CDR3. The V gene end was trimmed by 2 bases and the J gene end by 1 base; junction bases not matched to a gene: 4. The source of the sample is a study of T cell responses to AZD1222 COVID-19 vaccine. Study-wide results and limits: Donors were largely white British and mainly female; clonal diversity was possibly underestimated. Seropositive status at baseline applied to only a handful of AZD1222 recipients. The study found Spike-specific TCR breadth and depth rose after two AZD1222 doses. Among vaccine-associated CD4 TCRs, coverage spanned spike, with dominance at 160-218 and 743-854.

The assay was immunoSEQ multiplex PCR, and TCRdb's table has in-frame clones only and misses some. The data hold around 87,000 clones, with roughly 93% observed a single time. The gene calls are TRBV6-2 or TRBV6-3 and TRBJ2-5; 7 nucleotides match TRBD1. The material was peripheral blood, obtained on day 0 of AZD1222 vaccination. This TCR came from an adult in good health. CDR3 protein: CASSYGGTAQETQYF. The CDR3 DNA sequence: TGTGCCAGCAGTTACGGTGGGACAGCCCAAGAGACCCAGTACTTC.